Listed below are T cell receptor beta chains from one sample, sequenced in a study of Graves' ophthalmopathy and Graves' hyperthyroidism. Using its own MiXCR run on the multiplex PCR reads, TCRdb lists one record per CDR3 protein. The sample includes just over 400,000 distinct CDR3 sequences, 20% to 25% of them seen just once. Sequenced sample: peripheral blood. Every receptor here comes from a woman younger than 35 with stable Graves' hyperthyroidism. Both conserved end residues are part of each CDR3. A D gene is named only where the DNA matches it firmly. For some rows the clone size is stated as once, few or many, or as a class when expanded; others skip it.

TRBD1	TRBV7-2	TRBJ1-2	many	CASSSQTGRKGGYTF	TGTGCCAGCAGCTCACAGACAGGGCGAAAAGGTGGCTACACCTTC
NA	TRBV25-1	TRBJ1-1	many	CASSDHPSDSPQDTEAFF	TGTGCCAGCAGTGACCACCCCTCCGACAGTCCCCAGGACACTGAAGCTTTCTTT
NA	TRBV20-1	TRBJ2-6	many	CSASFDFSGANVLTF	TGCAGTGCTAGTTTCGATTTCTCTGGGGCCAACGTCCTGACTTTC
NA	TRBV18	TRBJ1-3	NA	CASSPRDTGNTIYF	TGTGCCAGCTCACCGCGGGACACCGGAAACACCATATATTTT
NA	TRBV6-1	TRBJ2-7	NA	CASSRKVTYEQYF	TGTGCCAGCAGTCGTAAGGTGACCTACGAGCAGTACTTC
TRBD2	TRBV6-1	TRBJ2-2	many	CASRPSGRNTGELFF	TGTGCCAGCAGACCGAGCGGGAGAAATACCGGGGAGCTGTTTTTT
NA	TRBV12-3/TRBV12-4	TRBJ2-5	many	CASSLFLEETQYF	TGTGCCAGCAGTTTATTCCTAGAAGAGACCCAGTACTTC
NA	TRBV12-3/TRBV12-4	TRBJ1-2	NA	CASRLQAADYGYTF	TGTGCCAGCAGATTACAGGCAGCCGACTATGGTTACACCTTC
NA	TRBV3-1	TRBJ1-1	once	CASSQVGVTEAFF	TGTGCCAGCAGCCAAGTAGGGGTGACTGAAGCTTTCTTT
NA	TRBV5-1	TRBJ2-2	NA	CASSLEVGAAGELFF	TGCGCCAGCAGCTTGGAAGTGGGGGCCGCCGGGGAGCTGTTTTTT
NA	TRBV12-3/TRBV12-4	TRBJ1-5	many	CASSFAREPQHF	TGTGCCAGCAGTTTTGCTCGGGAGCCCCAGCATTTT
NA	TRBV6-2/TRBV6-3	TRBJ2-7	many	CASSYRRAEQYF	TGTGCCAGCAGTTACCGACGGGCCGAGCAGTACTTC
NA	TRBV6-5	TRBJ1-1	NA	CASSYFGATEAFF	TGTGCCAGCAGTTACTTTGGGGCCACTGAAGCTTTCTTT
NA	TRBV15	TRBJ2-7	many	CATSRELKASYEQYF	TGTGCCACCAGCAGAGAATTAAAGGCGTCCTACGAGCAGTACTTC
NA	TRBV20-1	TRBJ1-2	many	CSARSGPSGYTF	TGCAGTGCTAGGTCAGGCCCCTCGGGCTACACCTTC
NA	TRBV12-3/TRBV12-4	TRBJ1-1	many	CASSLEGRVTFF	TGTGCCAGCAGTTTGGAGGGCAGGGTAACTTTCTTT
TRBD2	TRBV11-2	TRBJ2-5	NA	CASSFPPLAGAIRETQYF	TGTGCCAGCAGCTTCCCGCCTCTAGCGGGGGCTATAAGGGAGACCCAGTACTTC
NA	TRBV11-2	TRBJ1-5	many	CASSLDTGGVGNQPQHF	TGTGCCAGCAGCTTAGATACTGGGGGAGTCGGTAATCAGCCCCAGCATTTT
TRBD1	TRBV20-1	TRBJ2-7	many	CSAPGQGLTYEQYF	TGCAGTGCTCCGGGACAGGGGCTCACCTACGAGCAGTACTTC
TRBD2	TRBV3-1	TRBJ2-2	many	CASSKRGNTGELFF	TGTGCCAGCAGTAAGCGGGGGAACACCGGGGAGCTGTTTTTT
NA	TRBV6-5	TRBJ1-6	once	CASSYSAGESPLHF	TGTGCCAGCAGTTATTCGGCAGGGGAATCACCCCTCCACTTT
NA	TRBV7-8	TRBJ1-5	NA	CASSATGRFQPQHF	TGTGCCAGCAGCGCCACAGGGAGGTTTCAGCCCCAGCATTTT
TRBD2	TRBV6-1	TRBJ2-5	NA	CASSPKRGQGGQQETQYF	TGTGCCAGCAGCCCTAAGCGGGGGCAGGGAGGTCAGCAAGAGACCCAGTACTTC
NA	TRBV13	TRBJ2-2	many	CASSYGDAKAGELFF	TGTGCCAGCAGCTACGGGGACGCCAAGGCCGGGGAGCTGTTTTTT
NA	TRBV20-1	TRBJ2-7	many	CSASEGAQEQYF	TGCAGTGCTAGCGAAGGGGCACAAGAGCAGTACTTC
NA	TRBV7-2	TRBJ1-1	many	CASSPVRLNTEAFF	TGTGCCAGCAGCCCCGTAAGGCTGAACACTGAAGCTTTCTTT
NA	TRBV20-1	TRBJ1-1	NA	CSARVGGTNTEAFF	TGCAGTGCTAGAGTTGGAGGGACGAACACTGAAGCTTTCTTT
TRBD2	TRBV20-1	TRBJ2-7	many	CSASNPAGDYEQYF	TGCAGTGCTAGTAATCCAGCGGGAGACTACGAGCAGTACTTC
TRBD2	TRBV10-3	TRBJ2-7	many	CAISANYWTSGFRYEQYF	TGTGCCATCAGTGCTAACTACTGGACTAGCGGGTTTCGGTACGAGCAGTACTTC
NA	TRBV28	TRBJ1-1	NA	CASSPSYRVAGAFF	TGTGCCAGCAGTCCATCCTACAGGGTTGCGGGAGCTTTCTTT
NA	TRBV5-5	TRBJ2-2	many	CASSLGTAGELFF	TGTGCCAGCAGCTTGGGGACAGCCGGGGAGCTGTTTTTT
NA	TRBV12-3/TRBV12-4	TRBJ1-1	NA	CASRENSYTEAFF	TGTGCCAGCAGGGAGAACAGTTACACTGAAGCTTTCTTT
NA	TRBV28	TRBJ2-5	many	CASSLGTPAETQYF	TGTGCCAGCAGTTTGGGGACTCCTGCTGAGACCCAGTACTTC
TRBD1	TRBV6-1	TRBJ1-2	NA	CASSGQATLYGYTF	TGTGCCAGCAGCGGACAGGCAACCCTCTATGGCTACACCTTC
NA	TRBV11-3	TRBJ2-7	NA	CASSLLLASYEQYF	TGTGCCAGCAGCTTATTATTAGCGAGCTACGAGCAGTACTTC
NA	TRBV29-1	TRBJ2-4	many	CSVEDRGFVTKNIQYF	TGCAGCGTTGAAGATCGGGGGTTTGTAACCAAAAACATTCAGTACTTC
NA	TRBV6-1	TRBJ2-2	many	CASTGSNTGELFF	TGTGCCAGCACTGGCTCAAACACCGGGGAGCTGTTTTTT
TRBD2	TRBV2	TRBJ2-7	many	CASSQRKLAGTYEQYF	TGTGCCAGCAGCCAGAGGAAACTAGCGGGAACCTACGAGCAGTACTTC
TRBD2	TRBV27	TRBJ2-4	many	CASSLDYARTGGEYF	TGTGCCAGCAGTTTAGACTATGCAAGGACGGGAGGCGAGTACTTC
NA	TRBV30	TRBJ2-2	many	CAWTIGTPFGTGELFF	TGTGCCTGGACGATCGGGACACCCTTCGGCACCGGGGAGCTGTTTTTT
NA	TRBV6-1	TRBJ1-5	few	CASNPTGVRNQPQHF	TGTGCCAGCAACCCGACAGGAGTTCGCAATCAGCCCCAGCATTTT
TRBD2	TRBV20-1	TRBJ2-4	many	CSARPALGSGRTNIQYF	TGCAGTGCTAGACCAGCCCTGGGTAGCGGGAGAACAAACATTCAGTACTTC